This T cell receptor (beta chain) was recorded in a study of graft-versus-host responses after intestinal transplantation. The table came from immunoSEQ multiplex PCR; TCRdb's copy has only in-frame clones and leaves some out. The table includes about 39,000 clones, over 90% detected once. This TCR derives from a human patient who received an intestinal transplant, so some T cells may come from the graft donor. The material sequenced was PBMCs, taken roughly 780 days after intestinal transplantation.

The chain's CDR3 is CASSSVWTGTTEAFF. The CDR3 bases are TGTGCCAGCAGCAGTGTCTGGACGGGGACTACTGAAGCTTTCTTT. This sequence joins TRBV5-4 and TRBJ1-1, with a weak D call TRBD1 (5 bases). Germline CDR1 reads SGHNT; CDR2 reads YYREEE (reference sequence). The CDR3 runs 15 residues. Trimming took 4 bases from V and 5 from J, leaving 18 bases between them.